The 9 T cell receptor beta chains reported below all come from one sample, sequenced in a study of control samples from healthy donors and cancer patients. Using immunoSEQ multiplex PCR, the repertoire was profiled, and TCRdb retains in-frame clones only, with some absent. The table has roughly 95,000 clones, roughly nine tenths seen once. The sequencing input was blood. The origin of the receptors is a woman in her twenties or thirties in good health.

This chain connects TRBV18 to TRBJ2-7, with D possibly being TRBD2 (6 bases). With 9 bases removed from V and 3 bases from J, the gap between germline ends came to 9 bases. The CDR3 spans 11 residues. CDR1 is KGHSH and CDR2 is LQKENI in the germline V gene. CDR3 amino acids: CASRGIYEQYF. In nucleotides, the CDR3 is TGTGCCAGTCGGGGGATCTACGAGCAGTACTTC. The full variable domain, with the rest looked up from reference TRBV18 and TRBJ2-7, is NAGVMQNPRHLVRRRGQEARLRCSPMKGHSHVYWYRQLPEEGLKFMVYLQKENIIDESGMPKERFSAEFPKEGPSILRIQQVVRGDSAAYFCASRGIYEQYFGPGTRLTVT.

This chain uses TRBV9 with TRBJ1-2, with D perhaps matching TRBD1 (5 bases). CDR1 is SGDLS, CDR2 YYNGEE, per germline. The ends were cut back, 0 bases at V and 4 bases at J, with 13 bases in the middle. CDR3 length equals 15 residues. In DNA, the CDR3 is TGTGCCAGCAGCGTAGTGGGACTGAGTAGCTATGGCTACACCTTC. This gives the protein CASSVVGLSSYGYTF.

Here the CDR3 reads CASSATGGYEQYF. As DNA, the CDR3 is TGTGCCAGCAGTGCAACAGGGGGTTACGAGCAGTACTTC. V is TRBV6-4 and J is TRBJ2-7, with TRBD1 matching over 8 bases. Germline V CDR1 and CDR2: MRHNA, SNTAGT. V gave up 4 bases and J gave up 4 bases; unmatched junction bases: 3. The CDR3 runs 13 residues.

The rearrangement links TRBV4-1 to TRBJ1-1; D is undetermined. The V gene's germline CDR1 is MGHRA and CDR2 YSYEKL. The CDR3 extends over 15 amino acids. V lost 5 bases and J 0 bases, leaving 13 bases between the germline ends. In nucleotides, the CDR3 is TGCGCCAGCAGCGAACGTCACAGAGTGAACACTGAAGCTTTCTTT. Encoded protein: CASSERHRVNTEAFF.

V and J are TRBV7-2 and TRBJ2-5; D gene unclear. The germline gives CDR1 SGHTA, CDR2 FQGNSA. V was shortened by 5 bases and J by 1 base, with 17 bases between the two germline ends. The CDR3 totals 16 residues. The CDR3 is CASSPRDQASQETQYF. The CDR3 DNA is TGTGCCAGCAGCCCAAGGGATCAAGCAAGCCAAGAGACCCAGTACTTC.

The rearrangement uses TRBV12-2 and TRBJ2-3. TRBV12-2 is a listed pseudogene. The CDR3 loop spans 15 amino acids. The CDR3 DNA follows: TGTGCAAGTCGCTTAGCGGGGGTTAGCACAGATACGCAGTATTTT. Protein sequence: CASRLAGVSTDTQYF.

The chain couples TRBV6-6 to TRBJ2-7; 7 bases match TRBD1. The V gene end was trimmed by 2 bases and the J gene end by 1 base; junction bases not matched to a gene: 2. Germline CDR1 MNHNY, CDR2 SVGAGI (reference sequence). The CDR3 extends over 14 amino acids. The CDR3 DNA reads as TGTGCCAGCAGTTACCGGGACAGTTCCTACGAGCAGTACTTC. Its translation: CASSYRDSSYEQYF.

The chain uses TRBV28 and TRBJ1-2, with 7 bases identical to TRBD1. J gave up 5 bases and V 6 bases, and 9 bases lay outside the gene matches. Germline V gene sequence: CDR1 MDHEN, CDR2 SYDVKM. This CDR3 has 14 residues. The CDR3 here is CASRRQGLRYGYTF. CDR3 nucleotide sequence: TGTGCCAGCAGGAGACAGGGACTGAGGTATGGCTACACCTTC.

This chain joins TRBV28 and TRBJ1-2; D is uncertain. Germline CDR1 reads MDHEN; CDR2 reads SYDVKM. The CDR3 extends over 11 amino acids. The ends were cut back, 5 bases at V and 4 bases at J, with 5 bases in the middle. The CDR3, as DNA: TGTGCCAGCAGTACGGGCTATGGCTACACCTTC. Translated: CASSTGYGYTF.